Listed here are 9 T cell receptor beta chains from one sample, sequenced in a study of beta chain features in type 1 diabetes. Study results and limitations: Shortening of TCRB CDR3s, moderate but significant, appeared in all four CD4+ subsets of Type 1 diabetes patients.

Their recognized antigens are unknown. As every portion of the isolated RNA was reverse transcribed, the sequencing read expressed TCRB transcripts. Generated by immunoSEQ multiplex PCR, the TCRdb table keeps only in-frame clones and is missing some. The profile covers over 650,000 clones, with around 15% appearing a single time and 0.04% taken by the ten largest. The sample comprised naive CD4+ T cells from blood. These receptors all come from a young man with type 1 diabetes.

This clone came up a few times. Distinct nucleotide sequences in the sample also encode this CDR3. This chain joins TRBV5-1 and TRBJ2-3; D remains ambiguous. V was shortened by 0 bases and J by 4 bases, with 6 bases between the two germline ends. The CDR3 extends over 13 amino acids. In germline, CDR1 is SGHRS, CDR2 YFSETQ. CDR3 nucleotide sequence: TGCGCCAGCAGCTTGGTTTCAGCAGATACGCAGTATTTT. It is translated as CASSLVSADTQYF. Variable domain in full (rest from reference TRBV5-1 and TRBJ2-3): KAGVTQTPRYLIKTRGQQVTLSCSPISGHRSVSWYQQTPGQGLQFLFEYFSETQRNKGNFPGRFSGRQFSNSRSEMNVSTLELGDSALYLCASSLVSADTQYFGPGTRLTVL.

This clone was counted only a few times. The chain links TRBV19 to TRBJ1-5; the match to TRBD1 covers 7 bases. Unmatched junction bases numbered 8, after V lost 7 bases and J lost 2 bases. Looked up from germline, CDR1 is LNHDA and CDR2 is SQIVND (reference sequence). CDR3 length: 15 amino acids. The CDR3 loop is CASTSFGQGNQPQHF. The CDR3 bases are TGTGCCAGTACCTCCTTTGGACAGGGCAATCAGCCCCAGCATTTT.

This clone was picked up a small number of times. The rearrangement links TRBV29-1 to TRBJ2-7; 8 bases fit TRBD1. Germline CDR1 reads SQVTM; CDR2 reads ANQGSEA. The CDR3 consists of 13 residues. V was clipped by 4 bases and J by 2 bases; unmatched bases: 4. CDR3: CSVGGQVTYEQYF. The CDR3 DNA reads as TGCAGCGTTGGGGGACAGGTTACCTACGAGCAGTACTTC.

Details on this clone: Other DNA sequences from this sample encode an identical CDR3 as well. The rearrangement links TRBV20-1 to TRBJ1-1; D unresolved. Germline values: CDR1 DFQATT, CDR2 SNEGSKA (reference sequence). V was shortened by 3 bases and J by 3 bases, with 5 bases between the two germline ends. The CDR3 length is 11 residues. CDR3 sequence: CSASLHTEAFF. For the CDR3, the DNA is TGCAGTGCTAGTTTGCACACTGAAGCTTTCTTT.

The genes are TRBV7-2 and TRBJ1-2; 8 bases fit TRBD1. From germline, CDR1 is SGHTA and CDR2 FQGNSA. The CDR3 has 16 residues. The V segment lost 3 bases and the J segment 2 bases; nucleotides outside the gene matches: 8. CDR3 loop: CASSLSRGTGNYGYTF. DNA of the CDR3: TGTGCCAGCAGCTTGTCTAGGGGGACAGGAAACTATGGCTACACCTTC.

This clone was seen more than once but under ten times. The chain employs TRBV5-1 and TRBJ1-4; the D is unclear. The ends were cut back, 0 bases at V and 1 base at J, with 7 bases in the middle. The CDR3 is made up of 15 amino acids. The germline gives CDR1 SGHRS, CDR2 YFSETQ. The DNA for the CDR3 is TGCGCCAGCAGCTTGGTTTTCGGAACTAATGAAAAACTGTTTTTT. This translates into CASSLVFGTNEKLFF.

This clone has just a few counts. This chain connects TRBV30 to TRBJ1-2, with 10 bases aligning to TRBD1. The ends lost 0 bases at V and 2 bases at J; junction bases unmatched: 3. This CDR3 comprises 15 residues. The V gene's germline CDR1 is GTSNPN and CDR2 SVGIG (reference sequence). In nucleotides, the CDR3 is TGTGCCTGGAGTGTAGACAGGGGGCAGAACTATGGCTACACCTTC. Translated, it gives CAWSVDRGQNYGYTF.

CDR3 sequence reads: CSVINGGAETQYF. CDR3 coding DNA: TGCAGCGTCATTAATGGGGGGGCAGAGACCCAGTACTTC. The rearrangement uses TRBV29-1 and TRBJ2-5; D is possibly TRBD2 (7 bases). This CDR3 is built from 13 residues. Trimming removed 6 bases at V and 4 bases at J, with 15 bases between. The germline gives CDR1 SQVTM, CDR2 ANQGSEA.

The rearrangement joins TRBV21-1 to TRBJ2-2; the DNA was not compared with TRBD2, the D call given in the table. TRBV21-1 is a recognized pseudogene. The CDR3 runs 15 residues. DNA of the CDR3: TGTGCCAGCAGCCTAAGACTAGCCAAGTCCGGGGAGCTGTTTTTT. Amino acid sequence: CASSLRLAKSGELFF.